This T cell receptor beta chain originates from a study of CD8+ T cells in alopecia areata. After removal of 5 bases from V and 3 bases from J, the junction contained 5 bases not matched to a gene. This CDR3 is 15 amino acids long. Germline V gives CDR1 NSQYPW, CDR2 LRSPGD (reference sequence). Overall study results and limits: It was lesional scalp, especially alopecia totalis/universalis, that showed higher clonality than normal scalp.

The authors extracted RNA and reverse transcribed it into cDNA as the sequencing template. The table came from immunoSEQ multiplex PCR; TCRdb's copy has only in-frame clones and leaves some out. There are around 100,000 clones in the sample, none observed a single time. Comments on this clone: The antigen is unknown. Gene names and germline match the mouse. Read coverage stops 4 residues before the CDR3 terminus; the germline J gene supplies the remainder.

This rearrangement joins TRBV1 to TRBJ2-1, with 9 bases fitting TRBD1. The sequence derives from a C3H/HeJ mouse with alopecia areata. MHC haplotype of the strain: H2-k. Sequencing was carried out using lesional skin. The DNA read from the CDR3 is TGCACCTGCAGTCCCAGGACAGGGGTCTATGCT. Protein sequence: CTCSPRTGVYA. The complete CDR3 sequence is CTCSPRTGVYAEQFF.